This T cell receptor beta chain is drawn from a study of blood T cell repertoires in COVID-19. Recovered participants had two consecutive negative NP/OP PCR tests, healthcare professional clearance, or symptom resolution. The CDR3 has 13 amino acids. The germline V gene encodes CDR1 GTSNPN and CDR2 SVGIG (reference sequence). V was pared by 0 bases and J by 4 bases, with 7 bases between. Repertoires were generated with immunoSEQ multiplex PCR, while TCRdb's copy carries only in-frame clones and drops some. The sample yields roughly 380,000 clones, 80% to 90% seen once. The sequence was obtained from a man younger than 40 who had recovered from COVID-19. The sequencing input was PBMCs or T cells enriched from blood (not recorded which). The V gene is TRBV30, the J gene TRBJ1-5; D unclear. This chain's CDR3 is CAWSVNYNQPQHF. As DNA, the CDR3 is TGTGCCTGGAGTGTAAACTATAATCAGCCCCAGCATTTT.